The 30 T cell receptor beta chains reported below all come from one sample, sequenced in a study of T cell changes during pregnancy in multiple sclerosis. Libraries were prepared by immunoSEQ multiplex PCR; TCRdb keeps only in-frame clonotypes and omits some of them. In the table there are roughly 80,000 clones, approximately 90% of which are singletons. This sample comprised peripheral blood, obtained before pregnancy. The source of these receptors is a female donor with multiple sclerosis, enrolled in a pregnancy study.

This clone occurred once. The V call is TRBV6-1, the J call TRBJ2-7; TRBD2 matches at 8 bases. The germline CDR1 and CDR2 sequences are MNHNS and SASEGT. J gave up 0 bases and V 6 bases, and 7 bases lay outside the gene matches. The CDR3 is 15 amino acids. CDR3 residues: CASSTRGGSSYEQYF. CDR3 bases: TGTGCCAGCAGCACCCGGGGGGGGTCCTCCTACGAGCAGTACTTC.

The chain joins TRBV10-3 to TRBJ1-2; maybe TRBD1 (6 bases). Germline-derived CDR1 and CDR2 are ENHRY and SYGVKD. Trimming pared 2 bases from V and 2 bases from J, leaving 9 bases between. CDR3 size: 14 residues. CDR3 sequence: CAISERGQNYGYTF. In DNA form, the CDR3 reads TGTGCCATCAGTGAGAGAGGACAGAACTATGGCTACACCTTC.

The DNA for the CDR3 is TGCGCCAGCAGCCAAGGCCCGGGACTAGCATATGAGCAGTTCTTC. This gives the protein CASSQGPGLAYEQFF. This chain links TRBV4-1 with TRBJ2-1; 9 bases map to TRBD2. Germline lookup yields CDR1 MGHRA and CDR2 YSYEKL. With V trimmed by 1 base and J by 8 bases, 6 bases remained unmatched. The CDR3 is made up of 15 amino acids.

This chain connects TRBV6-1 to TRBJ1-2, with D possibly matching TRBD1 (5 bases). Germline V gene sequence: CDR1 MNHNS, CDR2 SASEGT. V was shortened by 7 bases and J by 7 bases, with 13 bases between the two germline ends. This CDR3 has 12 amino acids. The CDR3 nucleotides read TGTGCCAGCACTGGACAATTGTCTGGCTACACCTTC. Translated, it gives CASTGQLSGYTF.

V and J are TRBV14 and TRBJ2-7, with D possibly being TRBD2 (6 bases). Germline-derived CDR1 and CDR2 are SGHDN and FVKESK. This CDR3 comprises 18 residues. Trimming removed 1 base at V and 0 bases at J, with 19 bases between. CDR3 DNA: TGTGCCAGCAGCCAAGTTTCCAGCGGGTATAAACTCTCCTACGAGCAGTACTTC. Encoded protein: CASSQVSSGYKLSYEQYF.

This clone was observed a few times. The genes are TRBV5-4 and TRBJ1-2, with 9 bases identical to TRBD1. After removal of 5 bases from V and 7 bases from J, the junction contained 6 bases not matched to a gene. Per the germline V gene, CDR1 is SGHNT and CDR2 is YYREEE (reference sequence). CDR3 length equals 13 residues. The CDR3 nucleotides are TGTGCCAGCAGGGGACAGGGCGTCCCTGGCTACACCTTC. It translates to CASRGQGVPGYTF.

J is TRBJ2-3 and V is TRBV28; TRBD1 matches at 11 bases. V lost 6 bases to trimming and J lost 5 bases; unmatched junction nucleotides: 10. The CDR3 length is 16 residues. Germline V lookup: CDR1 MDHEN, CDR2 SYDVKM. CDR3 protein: CASSGGQGAHVDTQYF. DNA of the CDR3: TGTGCCAGCAGCGGTGGACAGGGGGCGCATGTAGATACGCAGTATTTT.

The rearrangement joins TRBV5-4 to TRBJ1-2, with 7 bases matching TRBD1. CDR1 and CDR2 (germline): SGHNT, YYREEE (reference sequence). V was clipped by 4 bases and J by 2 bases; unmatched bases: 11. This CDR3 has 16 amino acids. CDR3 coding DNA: TGTGCCAGCAGCGACCCCTACAGGGGCGGAAACTATGGCTACACCTTC. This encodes CASSDPYRGGNYGYTF.

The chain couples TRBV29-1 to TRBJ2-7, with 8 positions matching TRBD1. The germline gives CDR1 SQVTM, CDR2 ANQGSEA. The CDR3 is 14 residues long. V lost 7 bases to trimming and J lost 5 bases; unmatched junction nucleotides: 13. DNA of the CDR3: TGCAGCGGGGGGCAGGGCAGGGGGCTCGACGAGCAGTACTTC. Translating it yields CSGGQGRGLDEQYF.

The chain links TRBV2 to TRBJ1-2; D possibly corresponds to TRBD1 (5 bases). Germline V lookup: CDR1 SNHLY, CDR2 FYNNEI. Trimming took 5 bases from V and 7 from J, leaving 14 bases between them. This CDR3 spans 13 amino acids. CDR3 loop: CASSLGAAIGYTF. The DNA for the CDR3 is TGTGCCAGCAGTTTAGGGGCCGCTATTGGCTACACCTTC.

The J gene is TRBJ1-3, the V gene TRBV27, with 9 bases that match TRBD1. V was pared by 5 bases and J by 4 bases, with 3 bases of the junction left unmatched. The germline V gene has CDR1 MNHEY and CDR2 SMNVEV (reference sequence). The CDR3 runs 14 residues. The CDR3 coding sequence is TGTGCCAGCAGTGCCGGGACAGGGGGAAACACCATATATTTT. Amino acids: CASSAGTGGNTIYF.

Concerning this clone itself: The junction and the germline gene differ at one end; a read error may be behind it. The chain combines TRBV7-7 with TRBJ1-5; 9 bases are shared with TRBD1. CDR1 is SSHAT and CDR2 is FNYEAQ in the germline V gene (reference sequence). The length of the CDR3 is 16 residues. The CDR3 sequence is CASSFDRGCSNQPQHF. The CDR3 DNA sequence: TGTGCTAGCAGCTTCGACAGGGGGTGTAGCAATCAGCCCCAGCATTTT.

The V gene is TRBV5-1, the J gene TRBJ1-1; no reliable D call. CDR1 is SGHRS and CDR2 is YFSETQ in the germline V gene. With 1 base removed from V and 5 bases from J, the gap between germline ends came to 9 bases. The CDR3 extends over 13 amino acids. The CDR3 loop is CASSLTGKTEAFF. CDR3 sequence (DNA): TGCGCCAGCAGCTTGACGGGGAAAACTGAAGCTTTCTTT.

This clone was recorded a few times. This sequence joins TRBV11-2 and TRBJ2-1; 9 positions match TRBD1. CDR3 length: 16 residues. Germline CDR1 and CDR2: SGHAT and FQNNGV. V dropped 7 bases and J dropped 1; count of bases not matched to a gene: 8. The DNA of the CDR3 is TGTGCCAGCATTACAGGGGGCGCCCCGTCCTACAATGAGCAGTTCTTC. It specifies CASITGGAPSYNEQFF.

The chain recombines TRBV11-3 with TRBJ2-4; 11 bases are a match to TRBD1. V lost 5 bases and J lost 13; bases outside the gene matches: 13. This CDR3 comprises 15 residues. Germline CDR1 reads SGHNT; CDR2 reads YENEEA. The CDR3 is CASSPGQGAKAVQYF. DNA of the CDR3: TGTGCCAGCAGCCCAGGACAGGGGGCAAAGGCTGTGCAGTACTTC.

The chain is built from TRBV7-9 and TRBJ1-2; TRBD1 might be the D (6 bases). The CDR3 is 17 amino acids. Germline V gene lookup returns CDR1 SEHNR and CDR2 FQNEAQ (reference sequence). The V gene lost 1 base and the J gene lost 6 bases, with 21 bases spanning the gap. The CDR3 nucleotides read TGTGCCAGCAGCTTAGTTACAGGGATGGATCTGGAGCATGGCTACACCTTC. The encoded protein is CASSLVTGMDLEHGYTF.

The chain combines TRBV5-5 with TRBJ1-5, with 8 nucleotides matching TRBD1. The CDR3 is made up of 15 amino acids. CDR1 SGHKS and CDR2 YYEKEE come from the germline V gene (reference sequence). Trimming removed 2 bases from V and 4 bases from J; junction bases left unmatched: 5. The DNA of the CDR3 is TGTGCCAGCAGCTTTGAAGGACAGGGAAATCAGCCCCAGCATTTT. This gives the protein CASSFEGQGNQPQHF. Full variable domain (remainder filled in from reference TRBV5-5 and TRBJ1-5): DAGVTQSPTHLIKTRGQQVTLRCSPISGHKSVSWYQQVLGQGPQFIFQYYEKEERGRGNFPDRFSARQFPNYSSELNVNALLLGDSALYLCASSFEGQGNQPQHFGDGTRLSIL.

Here the CDR3 reads CSVETGASSYNEQFF. CDR3 DNA sequence: TGCAGCGTAGAGACAGGGGCCAGCTCCTACAATGAGCAGTTCTTC. The chain uses TRBV29-1 and TRBJ2-1, with 8 bases lining up with TRBD1. This CDR3 is 15 amino acids long. V shed 6 bases, J shed 0 bases, and the junction held 7 bases outside the gene matches. Per germline, CDR1 SQVTM and CDR2 ANQGSEA.

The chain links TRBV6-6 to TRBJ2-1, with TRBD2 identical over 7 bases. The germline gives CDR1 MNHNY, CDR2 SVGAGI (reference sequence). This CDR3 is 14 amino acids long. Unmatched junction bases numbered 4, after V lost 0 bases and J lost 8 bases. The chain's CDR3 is CASSYSTSSDEQFF. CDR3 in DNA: TGTGCCAGCAGTTACTCGACTAGCTCCGATGAGCAGTTCTTC.

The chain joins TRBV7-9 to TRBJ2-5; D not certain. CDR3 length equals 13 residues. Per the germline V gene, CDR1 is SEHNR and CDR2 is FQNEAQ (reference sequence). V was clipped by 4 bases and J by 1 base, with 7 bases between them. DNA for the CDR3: TGTGCCAGCAGCTACTCCGGCCAAGAGACCCAGTACTTC. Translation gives CASSYSGQETQYF.

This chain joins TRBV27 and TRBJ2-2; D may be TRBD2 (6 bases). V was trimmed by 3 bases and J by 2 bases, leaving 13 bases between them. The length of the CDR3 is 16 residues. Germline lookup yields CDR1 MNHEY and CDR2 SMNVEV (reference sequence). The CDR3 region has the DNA TGTGCCAGCAGTTTTTTTGTTAGCGGTAACACCGGGGAGCTGTTTTTT. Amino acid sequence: CASSFFVSGNTGELFF.

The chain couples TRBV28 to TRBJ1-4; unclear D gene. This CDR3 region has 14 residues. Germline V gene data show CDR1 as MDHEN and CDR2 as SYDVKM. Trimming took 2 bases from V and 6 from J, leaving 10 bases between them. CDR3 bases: TGTGCCAGCAGTTTAGCCACCCGGGATGAAAAACTGTTTTTT. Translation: CASSLATRDEKLFF.

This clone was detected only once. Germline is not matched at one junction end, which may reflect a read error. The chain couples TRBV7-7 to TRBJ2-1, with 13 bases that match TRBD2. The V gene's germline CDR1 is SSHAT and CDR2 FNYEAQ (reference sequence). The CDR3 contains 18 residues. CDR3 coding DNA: TGTGCTAGCAGCTTTCTCCCGGGACTAGCGGGATCAAACGGTGAGCAGTTCTTC. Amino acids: CASSFLPGLAGSNGEQFF. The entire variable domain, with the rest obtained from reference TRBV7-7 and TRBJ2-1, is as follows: GAGVSQSPRYKVTKRGQDVTLRCDPISSHATLYWYQQALGQGPEFLTYFNYEAQPDKSGLPSDRFSAERPEGSISTLTIQRTEQRDSAMYRCASSFLPGLAGSNGEQFFGPGTRLTVL.

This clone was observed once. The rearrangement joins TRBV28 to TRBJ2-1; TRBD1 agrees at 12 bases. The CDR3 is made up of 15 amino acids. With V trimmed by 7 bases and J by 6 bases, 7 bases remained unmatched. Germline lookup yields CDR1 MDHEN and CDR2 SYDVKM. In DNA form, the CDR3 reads TGTGCCAGCACGGAAGGGGGACAGGGGGCCAATGAGCAGTTCTTC. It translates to CASTEGGQGANEQFF.

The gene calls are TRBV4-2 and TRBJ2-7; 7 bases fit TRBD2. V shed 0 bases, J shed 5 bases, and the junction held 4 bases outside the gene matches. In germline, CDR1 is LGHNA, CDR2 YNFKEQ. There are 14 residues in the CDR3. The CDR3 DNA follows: TGTGCCAGCAGCCAAGATACTAGCGTCAACGAGCAGTACTTC. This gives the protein CASSQDTSVNEQYF.

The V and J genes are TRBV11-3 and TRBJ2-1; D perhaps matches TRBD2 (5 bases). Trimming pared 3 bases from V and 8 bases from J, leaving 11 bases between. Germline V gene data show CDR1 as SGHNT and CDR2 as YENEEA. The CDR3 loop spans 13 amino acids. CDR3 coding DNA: TGTGCCAGCAGCTTGCCCGGGATGGATGAGCAGTTCTTC. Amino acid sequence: CASSLPGMDEQFF. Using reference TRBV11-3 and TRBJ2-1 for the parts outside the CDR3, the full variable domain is EAGVVQSPRYKIIEKKQPVAFWCNPISGHNTLYWYLQNLGQGPELLIRYENEEAVDDSQLPKDRFSAERLKGVDSTLKIQPAELGDSAVYLCASSLPGMDEQFFGPGTRLTVL.

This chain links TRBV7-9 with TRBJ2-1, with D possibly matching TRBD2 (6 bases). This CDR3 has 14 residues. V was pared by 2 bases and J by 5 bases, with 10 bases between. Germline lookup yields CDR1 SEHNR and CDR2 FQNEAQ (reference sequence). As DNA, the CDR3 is TGTGCCAGCAGCTTAACTAGCAGCCACAATGAGCAGTTCTTC. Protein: CASSLTSSHNEQFF.

The CDR3 reads CASSVAGTGAGTDTQYF. For the CDR3, the DNA is TGTGCCAGCAGTGTTGCCGGGACAGGGGCTGGCACAGATACGCAGTATTTT. The chain couples TRBV2 to TRBJ2-3, with 10 nucleotides matching TRBD1. The length of the CDR3 is 17 residues. Trimming removed 4 bases from V and 1 base from J; junction bases left unmatched: 8. Germline assignment: CDR1 SNHLY and CDR2 FYNNEI.

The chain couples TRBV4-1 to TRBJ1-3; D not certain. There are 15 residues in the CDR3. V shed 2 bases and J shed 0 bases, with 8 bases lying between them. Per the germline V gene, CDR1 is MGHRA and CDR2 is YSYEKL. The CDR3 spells CASSQYLSSGNTIYF. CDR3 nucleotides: TGCGCCAGCAGCCAATATCTTAGCTCTGGAAACACCATATATTTT.

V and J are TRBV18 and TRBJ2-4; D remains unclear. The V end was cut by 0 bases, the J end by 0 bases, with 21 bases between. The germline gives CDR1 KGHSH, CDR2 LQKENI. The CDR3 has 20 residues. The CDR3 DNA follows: TGTGCCAGCTCACCACCTTTTGGCTCCGAATTGATTCAAGCCAAAAACATTCAGTACTTC. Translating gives CASSPPFGSELIQAKNIQYF.